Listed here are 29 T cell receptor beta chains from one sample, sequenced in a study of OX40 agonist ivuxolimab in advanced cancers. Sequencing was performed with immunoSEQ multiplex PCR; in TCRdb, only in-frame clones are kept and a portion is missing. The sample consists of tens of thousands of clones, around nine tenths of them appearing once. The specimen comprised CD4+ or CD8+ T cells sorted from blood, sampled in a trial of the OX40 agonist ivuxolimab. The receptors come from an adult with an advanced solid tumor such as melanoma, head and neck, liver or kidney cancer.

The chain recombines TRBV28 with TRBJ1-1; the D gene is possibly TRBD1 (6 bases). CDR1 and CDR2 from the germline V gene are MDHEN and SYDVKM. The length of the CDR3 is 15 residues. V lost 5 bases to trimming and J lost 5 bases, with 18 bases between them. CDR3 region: CASSPPGTTGTEAFF. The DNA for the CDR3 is TGTGCCAGCAGTCCTCCCGGGACAACCGGGACTGAAGCTTTCTTT. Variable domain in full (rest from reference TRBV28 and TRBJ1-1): DVKVTQSSRYLVKRTGEKVFLECVQDMDHENMFWYRQDPGLGLRLIYFSYDVKMKEKGDIPEGYSVSREKKERFSLILESASTNQTSMYLCASSPPGTTGTEAFFGQGTRLTVV.

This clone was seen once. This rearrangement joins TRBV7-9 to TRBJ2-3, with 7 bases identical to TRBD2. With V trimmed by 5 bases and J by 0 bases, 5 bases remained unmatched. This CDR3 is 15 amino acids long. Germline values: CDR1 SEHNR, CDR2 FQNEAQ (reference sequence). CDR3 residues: CASSNGLGSTDTQYF. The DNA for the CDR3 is TGTGCCAGCAGCAACGGACTAGGTAGCACAGATACGCAGTATTTT.

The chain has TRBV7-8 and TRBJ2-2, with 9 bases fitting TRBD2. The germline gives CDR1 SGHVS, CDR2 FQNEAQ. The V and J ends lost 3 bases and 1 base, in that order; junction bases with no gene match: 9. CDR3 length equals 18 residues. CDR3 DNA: TGTGCCAGCAGCTTCCGTAGCGGGAGCGACTGGAACACCGGGGAGCTGTTTTTT. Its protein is CASSFRSGSDWNTGELFF. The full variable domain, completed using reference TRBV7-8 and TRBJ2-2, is GAGVSQSPRYKVAKRGQDVALRCDPISGHVSLFWYQQALGQGPEFLTYFQNEAQLDKSGLPSDRFFAERPEGSVSTLKIQRTQQEDSAVYLCASSFRSGSDWNTGELFFGEGSRLTVL.

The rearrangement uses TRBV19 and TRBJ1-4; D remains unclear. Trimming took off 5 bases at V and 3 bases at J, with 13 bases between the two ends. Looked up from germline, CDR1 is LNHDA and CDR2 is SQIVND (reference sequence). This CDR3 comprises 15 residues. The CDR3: CASSLHRRANEKLFF. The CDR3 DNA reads TGTGCCAGTAGTCTCCATCGGAGGGCTAATGAAAAACTGTTTTTT. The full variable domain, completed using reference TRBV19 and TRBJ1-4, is DGGITQSPKYLFRKEGQNVTLSCEQNLNHDAMYWYRQDPGQGLRLIYYSQIVNDFQKGDIAEGYSVSREKKESFPLTVTSAQKNPTAFYLCASSLHRRANEKLFFGSGTQLSVL.

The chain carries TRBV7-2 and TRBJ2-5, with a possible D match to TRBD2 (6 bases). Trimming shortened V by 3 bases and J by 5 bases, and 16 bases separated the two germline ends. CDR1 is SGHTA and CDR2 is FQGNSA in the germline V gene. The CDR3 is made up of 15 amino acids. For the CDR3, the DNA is TGTGCCAGCAGCTTCCCAGGGCTAGCGCGTGAGACCCAGTACTTC. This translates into CASSFPGLARETQYF.

The CDR3 nucleotides are TGCACCAGCAGCCACCTCACTCCATCTGCCGTACACTACGAGCTGTACTTC. This sequence encodes CTSSHLTPSAVHYELYF. The gene calls are TRBV1 and TRBJ2-7; the listed D gene, TRBD2, was not tested against the DNA. TRBV1 has pseudogene status. The CDR3 consists of 17 residues.

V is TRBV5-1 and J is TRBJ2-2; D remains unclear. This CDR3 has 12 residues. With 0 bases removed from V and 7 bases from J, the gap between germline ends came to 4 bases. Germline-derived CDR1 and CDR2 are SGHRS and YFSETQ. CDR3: CASSLAGGELFF. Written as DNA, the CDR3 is TGCGCCAGCAGCTTGGCCGGCGGGGAGCTGTTTTTT.

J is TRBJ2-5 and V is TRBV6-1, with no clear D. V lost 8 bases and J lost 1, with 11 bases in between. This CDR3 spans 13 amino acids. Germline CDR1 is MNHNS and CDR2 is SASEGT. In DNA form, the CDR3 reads TGTGCCAGCCACACGTACGTCCAAGAGACCCAGTACTTC. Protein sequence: CASHTYVQETQYF.

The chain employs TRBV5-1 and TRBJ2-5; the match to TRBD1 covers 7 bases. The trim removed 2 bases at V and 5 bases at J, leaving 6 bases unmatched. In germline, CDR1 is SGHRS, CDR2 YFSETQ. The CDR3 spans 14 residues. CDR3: CASSLGQGDETQYF. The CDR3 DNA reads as TGCGCCAGCAGCTTAGGGCAGGGGGACGAGACCCAGTACTTC.

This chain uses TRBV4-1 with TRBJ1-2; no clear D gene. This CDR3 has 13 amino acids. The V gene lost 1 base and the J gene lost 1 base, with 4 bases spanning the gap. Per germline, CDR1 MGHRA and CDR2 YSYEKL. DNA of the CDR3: TGCGCCAGCAGCCAAGCAATTAACTATGGCTACACCTTC. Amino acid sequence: CASSQAINYGYTF.

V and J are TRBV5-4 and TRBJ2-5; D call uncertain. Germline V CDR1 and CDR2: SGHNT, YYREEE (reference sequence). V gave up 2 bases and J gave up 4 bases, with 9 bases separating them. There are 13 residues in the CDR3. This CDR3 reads CASSLDRVETQYF. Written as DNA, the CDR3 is TGTGCCAGCAGCTTAGACCGGGTAGAGACCCAGTACTTC. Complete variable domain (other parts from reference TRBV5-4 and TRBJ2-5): ETGVTQSPTHLIKTRGQQVTLRCSSQSGHNTVSWYQQALGQGPQFIFQYYREEENGRGNFPPRFSGLQFPNYSSELNVNALELDDSALYLCASSLDRVETQYFGPGTRLLVL.

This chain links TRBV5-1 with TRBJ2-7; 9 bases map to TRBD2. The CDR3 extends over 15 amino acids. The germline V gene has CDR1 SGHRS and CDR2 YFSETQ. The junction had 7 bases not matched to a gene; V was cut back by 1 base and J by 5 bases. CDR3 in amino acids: CASSLPAGGFHEQYF. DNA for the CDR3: TGCGCCAGCAGCTTGCCGGCGGGGGGGTTCCACGAGCAGTACTTC.

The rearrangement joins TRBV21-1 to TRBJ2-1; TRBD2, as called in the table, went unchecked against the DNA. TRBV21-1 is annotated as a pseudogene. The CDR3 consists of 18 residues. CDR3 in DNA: TGTGCCAGCAGCAAAGACCTTGTGGAAGCGGTCCTCTACAATGAGCAGTTCTTC. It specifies CASSKDLVEAVLYNEQFF.

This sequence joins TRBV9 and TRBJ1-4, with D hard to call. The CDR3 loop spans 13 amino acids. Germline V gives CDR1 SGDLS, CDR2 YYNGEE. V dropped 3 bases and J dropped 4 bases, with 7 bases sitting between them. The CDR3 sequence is CASSAAFNEKLFF. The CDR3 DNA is TGTGCCAGCAGCGCGGCCTTTAATGAAAAACTGTTTTTT.

Written as DNA, the CDR3 is TGTGCCAGCAGCTACAACAGGGATCAGCCCCAGCATTTT. Its protein product is CASSYNRDQPQHF. This chain uses TRBV7-8 with TRBJ1-5; possible D gene TRBD1, 6 bases. Germline CDR1 SGHVS, CDR2 FQNEAQ. The CDR3 covers 13 residues. V lost 4 bases, J lost 5 bases, and 9 bases lay in between.

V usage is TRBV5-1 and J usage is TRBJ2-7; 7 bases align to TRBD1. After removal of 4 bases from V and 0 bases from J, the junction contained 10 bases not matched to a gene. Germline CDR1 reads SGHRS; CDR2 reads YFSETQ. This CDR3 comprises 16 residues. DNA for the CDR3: TGCGCCAGCAGCCCACAGGGGACCGGAGGCTCCTACGAGCAGTACTTC. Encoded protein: CASSPQGTGGSYEQYF.

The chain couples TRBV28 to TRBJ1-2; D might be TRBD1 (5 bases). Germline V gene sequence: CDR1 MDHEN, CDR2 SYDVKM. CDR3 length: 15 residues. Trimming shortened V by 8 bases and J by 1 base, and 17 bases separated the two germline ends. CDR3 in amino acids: CASVRGGSGNYGYTF. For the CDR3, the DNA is TGTGCCAGCGTGAGGGGCGGGAGTGGTAACTATGGCTACACCTTC.

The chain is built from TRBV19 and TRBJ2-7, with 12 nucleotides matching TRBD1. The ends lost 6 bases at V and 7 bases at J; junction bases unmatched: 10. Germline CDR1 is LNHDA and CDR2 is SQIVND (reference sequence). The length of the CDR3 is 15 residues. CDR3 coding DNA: TGTGCCAGTAGCCGAGGGACAGGGGGCTCTAAAGAGCAGTACTTC. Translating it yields CASSRGTGGSKEQYF.

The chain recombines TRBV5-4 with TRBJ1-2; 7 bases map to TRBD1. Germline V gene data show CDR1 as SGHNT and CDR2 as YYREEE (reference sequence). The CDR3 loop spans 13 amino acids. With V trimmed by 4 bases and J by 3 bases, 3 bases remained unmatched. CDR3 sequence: CASSHRGHYGYTF. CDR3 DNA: TGTGCCAGCAGCCACAGGGGCCACTATGGCTACACCTTC.

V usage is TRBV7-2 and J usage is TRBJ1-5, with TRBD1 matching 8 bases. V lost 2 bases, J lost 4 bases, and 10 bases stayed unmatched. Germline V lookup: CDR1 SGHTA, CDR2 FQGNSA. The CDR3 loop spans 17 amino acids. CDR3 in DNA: TGTGCCAGCAGCTTAATGCTTCTAACAGGGGGAAATCAGCCCCAGCATTTT. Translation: CASSLMLLTGGNQPQHF.

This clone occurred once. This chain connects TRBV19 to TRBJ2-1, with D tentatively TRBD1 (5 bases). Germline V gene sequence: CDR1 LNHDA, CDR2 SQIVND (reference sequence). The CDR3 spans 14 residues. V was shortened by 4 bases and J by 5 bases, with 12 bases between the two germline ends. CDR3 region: CASSTKDTHNEQFF. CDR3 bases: TGTGCCAGTAGTACCAAGGACACCCACAATGAGCAGTTCTTC.

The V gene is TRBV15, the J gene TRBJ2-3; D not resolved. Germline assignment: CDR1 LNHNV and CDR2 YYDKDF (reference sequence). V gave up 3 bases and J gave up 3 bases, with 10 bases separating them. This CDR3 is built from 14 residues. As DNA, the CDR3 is TGTGCCACCAGCAGGTCATTGGGGACAGATACGCAGTATTTT. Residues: CATSRSLGTDTQYF.

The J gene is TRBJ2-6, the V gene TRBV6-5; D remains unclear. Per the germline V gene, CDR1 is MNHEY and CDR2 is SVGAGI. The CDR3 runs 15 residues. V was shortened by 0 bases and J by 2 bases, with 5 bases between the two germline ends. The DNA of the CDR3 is TGTGCCAGCAGTTACTCTGGACCTGGGGCCAACGTCCTGACTTTC. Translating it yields CASSYSGPGANVLTF.

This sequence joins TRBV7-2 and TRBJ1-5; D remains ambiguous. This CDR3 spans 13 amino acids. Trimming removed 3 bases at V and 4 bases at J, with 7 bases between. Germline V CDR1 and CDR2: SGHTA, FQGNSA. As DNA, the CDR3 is TGTGCCAGCAGCTTTTTCGGGAATCAGCCCCAGCATTTT. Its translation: CASSFFGNQPQHF.

In nucleotides, the CDR3 is TGTGCCAGCCGCAGACTAGCGGGAGGGTACGAGCAGTACTTC. Its translation: CASRRLAGGYEQYF. V is TRBV6-5 and J is TRBJ2-7; 14 positions agree with TRBD2. Germline-derived CDR1 and CDR2 are MNHEY and SVGAGI. With V trimmed by 8 bases and J by 4 bases, 4 bases remained unmatched. This CDR3 is built from 14 residues.

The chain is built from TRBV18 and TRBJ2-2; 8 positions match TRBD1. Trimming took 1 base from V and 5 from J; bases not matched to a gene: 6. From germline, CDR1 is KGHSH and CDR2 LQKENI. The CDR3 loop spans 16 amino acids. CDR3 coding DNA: TGTGCCAGCTCACCACGGAGTCAGGGGGCGACCGGGGAGCTGTTTTTT. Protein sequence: CASSPRSQGATGELFF. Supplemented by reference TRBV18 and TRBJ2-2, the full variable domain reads NAGVMQNPRHLVRRRGQEARLRCSPMKGHSHVYWYRQLPEEGLKFMVYLQKENIIDESGMPKERFSAEFPKEGPSILRIQQVVRGDSAAYFCASSPRSQGATGELFFGEGSRLTVL.

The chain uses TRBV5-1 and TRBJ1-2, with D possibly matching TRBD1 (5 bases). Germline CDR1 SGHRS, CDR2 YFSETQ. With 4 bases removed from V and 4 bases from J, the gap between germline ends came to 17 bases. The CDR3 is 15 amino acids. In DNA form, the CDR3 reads TGCGCCAGCAGCGAAGGGACGGGAGAACTCTATGGCTACACCTTC. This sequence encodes CASSEGTGELYGYTF.

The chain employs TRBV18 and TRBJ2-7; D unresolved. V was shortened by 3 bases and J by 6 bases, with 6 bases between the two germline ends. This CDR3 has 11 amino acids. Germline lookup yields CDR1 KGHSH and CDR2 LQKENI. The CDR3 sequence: CASSPASEQYF. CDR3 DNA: TGTGCCAGCTCACCTGCGAGCGAGCAGTACTTC.

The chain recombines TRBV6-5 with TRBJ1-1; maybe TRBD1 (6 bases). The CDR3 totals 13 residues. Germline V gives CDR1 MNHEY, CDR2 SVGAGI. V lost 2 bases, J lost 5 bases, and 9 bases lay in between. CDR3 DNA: TGTGCCAGCAGTTACACAGGGAGGACTGAAGCTTTCTTT. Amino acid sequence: CASSYTGRTEAFF.